These 15 T cell receptor beta chains were sequenced from one sample in a study of CD8+ T cells in alopecia areata. As the sequencing template, cDNA was produced by extracting RNA and reverse transcribing it. The protocol was immunoSEQ multiplex PCR, while the TCRdb copy is restricted to in-frame clones and leaves out a portion. This table has more than 110,000 clones, roughly three fifths appearing once. The sequencing here drew on CD4+ T cells sorted from blood, taken at week 0. The receptor source for this set is a human donor with alopecia areata.

This clone has only a few counts. V gene TRBV11-2 combines with J gene TRBJ1-1, with no clear D. The germline CDR1 and CDR2 sequences are SGHAT and FQNNGV. There are 14 residues in the CDR3. Deletions cut 1 base from V and 1 base from J, with 7 bases between. The CDR3 DNA reads TGTGCCAGCAGCTTAGCGGCAGGGAACACTGAAGCTTTCTTT. Its protein is CASSLAAGNTEAFF.

The chain recombines TRBV18 with TRBJ2-1; D might be TRBD2 (5 bases). Germline CDR1 is KGHSH and CDR2 is LQKENI. This CDR3 has 13 amino acids. V was clipped by 3 bases and J by 10 bases, with 13 bases between them. CDR3 coding DNA: TGTGCCAGCTCACCCCGACCGACGGGGGAGCAGTTCTTC. Protein product: CASSPRPTGEQFF.

The J gene is TRBJ1-5, the V gene TRBV10-1; D ambiguous. CDR1 is WNHNN and CDR2 is SYGVQD in the germline V gene (reference sequence). The CDR3 runs 13 residues. V was cut by 4 bases and J by 4 bases, with 8 bases left in between. CDR3 DNA sequence: TGCGCCAGCAGTGGACGGGAGAATCAGCCCCAGCATTTT. It encodes CASSGRENQPQHF.

This clone was observed a few times. The chain couples TRBV6-5 to TRBJ1-1, with no clear D. The germline CDR1 and CDR2 sequences are MNHEY and SVGAGI. V dropped 4 bases and J dropped 4 bases, with 13 bases sitting between them. This CDR3 comprises 14 residues. This CDR3 reads CASSSPEWSTEAFF. The CDR3 DNA is TGTGCCAGCAGTTCCCCCGAGTGGAGCACTGAAGCTTTCTTT.

J is TRBJ1-2 and V is TRBV6-6; D call uncertain. CDR1 MNHNY and CDR2 SVGAGI come from the germline V gene (reference sequence). This CDR3 comprises 13 residues. The CDR3 loop is CTYELRAVYGYTF. In DNA, the CDR3 is TGTACTTACGAACTCAGAGCAGTCTATGGCTACACCTTC.

This clone was picked up a small number of times. J is TRBJ2-6 and V is TRBV5-1; D is undetermined. The CDR3 covers 16 residues. In germline, CDR1 is SGHRS, CDR2 YFSETQ. The V end was cut by 0 bases, the J end by 0 bases, with 7 bases between. CDR3 loop: CASSLASSSGANVLTF. The CDR3 DNA sequence: TGCGCCAGCAGCTTGGCCTCGAGCTCTGGGGCCAACGTCCTGACTTTC.

This clone was found a few times. The chain carries TRBV2 and TRBJ2-1; D is unresolved. The V gene's germline CDR1 is SNHLY and CDR2 FYNNEI. V lost 7 bases, J lost 10 bases, and 11 bases lay in between. This CDR3 is built from 11 residues. This CDR3 reads CASIYSAEQFF. The CDR3 region has the DNA TGTGCCAGCATTTACTCGGCGGAGCAGTTCTTC.

Points on this clone: The same CDR3 can be traced to other DNA sequences in this sample. The gene calls are TRBV5-1 and TRBJ2-7, with TRBD1 matching over 7 bases. The CDR3 extends over 14 amino acids. V was pared by 0 bases and J by 2 bases, with 2 bases of the junction left unmatched. CDR1 SGHRS and CDR2 YFSETQ come from the germline V gene. CDR3 nucleotide sequence: TGCGCCAGCAGCTTGGGGCAGGGGGCCTACGAGCAGTACTTC. Translation: CASSLGQGAYEQYF. Together with reference TRBV5-1 and TRBJ2-7, the CDR3 gives the full variable domain: KAGVTQTPRYLIKTRGQQVTLSCSPISGHRSVSWYQQTPGQGLQFLFEYFSETQRNKGNFPGRFSGRQFSNSRSEMNVSTLELGDSALYLCASSLGQGAYEQYFGPGTRLTVT.

The chain links TRBV6-5 to TRBJ2-5, with 14 bases fitting TRBD2. The V segment lost 7 bases and the J segment 5 bases; nucleotides outside the gene matches: 3. The CDR3 runs to 14 residues. The V gene's germline CDR1 is MNHEY and CDR2 SVGAGI. CDR3 sequence reads: CASTGTSGGETQYF. CDR3 nucleotides: TGTGCCAGCACCGGGACTAGCGGGGGTGAGACCCAGTACTTC.

This clone has a handful of counts. The chain recombines TRBV29-1 with TRBJ2-2; 7 nucleotides match TRBD1. The germline V gene encodes CDR1 SQVTM and CDR2 ANQGSEA. V was clipped by 4 bases and J by 3 bases; unmatched bases: 5. This CDR3 has 14 residues. Here the CDR3 DNA reads TGCAGCGTTGGAGGGGGCACGGACACCGGGGAGCTGTTTTTT. The encoded protein is CSVGGGTDTGELFF.

V gene TRBV6-1 combines with J gene TRBJ1-4, with D hard to call. The CDR3 has 14 amino acids. V lost 7 bases, J lost 0 bases, and 9 bases lay in between. CDR1 is MNHNS, CDR2 SASEGT, per germline. Written as DNA, the CDR3 is TGTGCCAGCACCCGAGCAGCAACTAATGAAAAACTGTTTTTT. Its protein is CASTRAATNEKLFF.

The V call is TRBV4-1, the J call TRBJ1-1, with D unclear. There are 17 residues in the CDR3. V lost 4 bases to trimming and J lost 1 base, with 19 bases between them. Germline CDR1 is MGHRA and CDR2 is YSYEKL. CDR3 sequence (DNA): TGCGCCAGCAGCCCCAATCTGAATCAGCCCCGGAACACTGAAGCTTTCTTT. Its translation is CASSPNLNQPRNTEAFF.

This clone came up a few times. The chain carries TRBV29-1 and TRBJ2-2; D not certain. The CDR3 is 14 residues long. Germline V gene sequence: CDR1 SQVTM, CDR2 ANQGSEA. V gave up 7 bases and J gave up 4 bases, with 16 bases separating them. The CDR3 DNA reads TGCAGCGCCGGGTCCGTCGGTGGCACCGGGGAGCTGTTTTTT. Its translation is CSAGSVGGTGELFF.

The rearrangement joins TRBV27 to TRBJ2-7, with 11 bases matching TRBD2. Trimming removed 8 bases from V and 2 bases from J; junction bases left unmatched: 11. Germline assignment: CDR1 MNHEY and CDR2 SMNVEV (reference sequence). This CDR3 spans 16 amino acids. The CDR3 DNA is TGTGCCAGCCAGATTCGCGGACTAGCGGGTCCCTACGAGCAGTACTTC. This gives the protein CASQIRGLAGPYEQYF.

In its sample, this clone was seen once. This chain links TRBV29-1 with TRBJ2-2; D is ambiguous. This CDR3 is built from 11 residues. V was trimmed by 3 bases and J by 4 bases, leaving 3 bases between them. Germline CDR1 and CDR2: SQVTM and ANQGSEA. CDR3 nucleotide sequence: TGCAGCGTTGATACCACCGGGGAGCTGTTTTTT. Protein sequence: CSVDTTGELFF.